The entry below describes one T cell receptor (beta chain). Its antigen is unknown. The CDR3 covers 11 residues. The V end was cut by 5 bases, the J end by 7 bases, with 8 bases between. Germline lookup yields CDR1 SGHAT and CDR2 FQNNGV. The data are from a study of glioma-infiltrating T cells after dendritic cell vaccination. Study results and limitations: TCR clonality showed no direct relationship with survival. Only a small number of patients had complete blood and tumor samples.

The time point here: after dendritic cell vaccination, including at tumor progression/relapse. PBMC sampling occurred before vaccination, two weeks after the third dose, and at progression. Amplification used 60 V beta primers and 13 J beta primers. TCRdb keeps only in-frame clones here, not all; method: immunoSEQ multiplex PCR. This repertoire shows tens of thousands of clones, roughly four fifths found once; its top ten account for approximately 2.1%. The TCR sequence derives from a human donor with glioblastoma. V usage is TRBV11-2 and J usage is TRBJ1-1; D remains ambiguous. The sample was blood, taken after dendritic cell vaccination. The CDR3 DNA reads as TGTGCCAGCAGCACAAAAGTTGAAGCTTTCTTT. As protein: CASSTKVEAFF.